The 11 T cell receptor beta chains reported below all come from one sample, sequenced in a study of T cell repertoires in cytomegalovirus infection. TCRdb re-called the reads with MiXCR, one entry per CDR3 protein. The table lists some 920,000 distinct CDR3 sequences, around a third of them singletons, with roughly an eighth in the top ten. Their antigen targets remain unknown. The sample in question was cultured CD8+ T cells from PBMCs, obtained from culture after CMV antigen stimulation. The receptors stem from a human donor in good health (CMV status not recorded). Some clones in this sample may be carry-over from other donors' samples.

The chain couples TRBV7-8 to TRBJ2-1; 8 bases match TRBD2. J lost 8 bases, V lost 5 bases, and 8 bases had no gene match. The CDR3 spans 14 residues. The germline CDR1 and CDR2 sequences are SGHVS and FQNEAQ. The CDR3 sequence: CASSPWTSWHEQFF. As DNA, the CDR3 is TGTGCCAGCAGCCCCTGGACTAGCTGGCATGAGCAGTTCTTC.

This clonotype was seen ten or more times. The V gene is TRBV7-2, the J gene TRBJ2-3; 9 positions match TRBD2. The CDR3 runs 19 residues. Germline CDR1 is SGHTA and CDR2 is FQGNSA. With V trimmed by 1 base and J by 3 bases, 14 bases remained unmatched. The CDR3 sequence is CASSLVAGGPPPLTDTQYF. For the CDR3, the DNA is TGTGCCAGCAGCTTAGTGGCGGGGGGGCCCCCCCCACTAACAGATACGCAGTATTTT.

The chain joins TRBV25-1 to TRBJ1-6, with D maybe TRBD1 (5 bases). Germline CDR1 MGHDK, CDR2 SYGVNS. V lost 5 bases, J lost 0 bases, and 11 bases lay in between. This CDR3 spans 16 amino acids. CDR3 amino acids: CASSTRQSSYNSPLHF. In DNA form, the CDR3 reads TGTGCCAGCAGTACCCGACAGAGCTCCTATAATTCACCCCTCCACTTT.

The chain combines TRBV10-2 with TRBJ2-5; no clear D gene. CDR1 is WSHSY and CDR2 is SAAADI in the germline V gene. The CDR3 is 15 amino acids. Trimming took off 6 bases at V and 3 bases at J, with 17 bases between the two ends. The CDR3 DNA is TGCGCCAGCAGATCACCAGGTGGCAGAAAAGAGACCCAGTACTTC. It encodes CASRSPGGRKETQYF.

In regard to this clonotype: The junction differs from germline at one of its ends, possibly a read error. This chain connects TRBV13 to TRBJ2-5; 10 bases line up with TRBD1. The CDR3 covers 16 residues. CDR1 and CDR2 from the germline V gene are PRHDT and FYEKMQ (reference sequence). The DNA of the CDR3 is TGTGGCAGCAGCGAAGAGAGTGGACAGGGGGAAGAGACCCAGTACTTC. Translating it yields CGSSEESGQGEETQYF. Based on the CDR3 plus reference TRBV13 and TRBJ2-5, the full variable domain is AAGVIQSPRHLIKEKRETATLKCYPIPRHDTVYWYQQGPGQDPQFLISFYEKMQSDKGSIPDRFSAQQFSDYHSELNMSSLELGDSALYFCGSSEESGQGEETQYFGPGTRLLVL.

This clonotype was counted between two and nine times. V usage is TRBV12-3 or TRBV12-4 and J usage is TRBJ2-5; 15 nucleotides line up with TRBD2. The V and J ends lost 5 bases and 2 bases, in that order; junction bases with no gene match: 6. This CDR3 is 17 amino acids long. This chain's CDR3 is CASSGTSGGTLQETQYF. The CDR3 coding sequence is TGTGCCAGCAGTGGGACTAGCGGGGGGACATTGCAAGAGACCCAGTACTTC.

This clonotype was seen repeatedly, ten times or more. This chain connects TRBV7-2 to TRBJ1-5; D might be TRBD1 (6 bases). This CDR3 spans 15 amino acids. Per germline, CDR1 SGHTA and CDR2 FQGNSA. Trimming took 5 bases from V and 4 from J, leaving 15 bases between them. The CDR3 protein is CASSPADSHNQPQHF. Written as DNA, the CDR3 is TGTGCCAGCAGCCCGGCGGACAGCCATAATCAGCCCCAGCATTTT.

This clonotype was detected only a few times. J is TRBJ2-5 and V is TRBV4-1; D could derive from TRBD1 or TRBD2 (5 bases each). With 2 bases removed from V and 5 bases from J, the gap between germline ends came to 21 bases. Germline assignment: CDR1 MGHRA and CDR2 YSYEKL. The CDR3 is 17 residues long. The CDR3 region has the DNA TGCGCCAGCAGCCAATACCTCCAACCGGGGCGGTTGGAGACCCAGTACTTC. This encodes CASSQYLQPGRLETQYF.

The CDR3 sequence: CASSPQWGTGPFEQYF. Here the CDR3 DNA reads TGTGCCAGCAGCCCTCAGTGGGGGACAGGGCCCTTCGAGCAGTACTTC. V gene TRBV27 combines with J gene TRBJ2-7; 9 nucleotides line up with TRBD1. This CDR3 comprises 16 residues. The V and J ends lost 6 bases and 6 bases, in that order; junction bases with no gene match: 15. Germline V gives CDR1 MNHEY, CDR2 SMNVEV (reference sequence).

The CDR3: CVLWEEPYEQYV. In DNA, the CDR3 is TGTGTCCTATGGGAGGAACCCTACGAGCAGTACGTC. The gene calls are TRBV19 and TRBJ2-7, with D possibly matching TRBD2 (6 bases). CDR1 and CDR2 (germline): LNHDA, SQIVND (reference sequence). The length of the CDR3 is 12 residues.

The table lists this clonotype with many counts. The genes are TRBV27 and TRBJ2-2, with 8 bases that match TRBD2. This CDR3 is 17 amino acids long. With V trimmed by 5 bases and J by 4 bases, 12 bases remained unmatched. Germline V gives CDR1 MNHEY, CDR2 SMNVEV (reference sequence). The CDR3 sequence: CASSPLYGRGGTGELFF. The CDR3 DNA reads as TGTGCCAGCAGTCCTCTCTACGGACGGGGGGGCACCGGGGAGCTGTTTTTT.